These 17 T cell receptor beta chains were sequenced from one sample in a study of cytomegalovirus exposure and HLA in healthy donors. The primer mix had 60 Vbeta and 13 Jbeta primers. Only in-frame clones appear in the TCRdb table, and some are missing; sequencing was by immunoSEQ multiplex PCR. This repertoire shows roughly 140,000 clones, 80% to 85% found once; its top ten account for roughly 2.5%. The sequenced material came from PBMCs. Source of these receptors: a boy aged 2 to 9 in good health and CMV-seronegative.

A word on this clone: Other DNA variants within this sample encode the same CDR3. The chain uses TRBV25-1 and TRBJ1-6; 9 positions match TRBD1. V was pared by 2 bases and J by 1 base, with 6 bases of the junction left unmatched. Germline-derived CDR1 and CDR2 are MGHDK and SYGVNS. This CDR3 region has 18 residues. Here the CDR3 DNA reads TGTGCCAGCAGTGAACCGCCGGGACAGGGATCCTATAATTCACCCCTCCACTTT. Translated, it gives CASSEPPGQGSYNSPLHF.

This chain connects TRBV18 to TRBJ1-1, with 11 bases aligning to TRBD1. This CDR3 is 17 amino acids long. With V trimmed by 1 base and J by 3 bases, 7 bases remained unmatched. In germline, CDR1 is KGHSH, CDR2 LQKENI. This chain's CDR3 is CASSPQGQGVDYTEAFF. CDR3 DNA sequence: TGTGCCAGCTCACCACAGGGACAGGGGGTAGATTACACTGAAGCTTTCTTT.

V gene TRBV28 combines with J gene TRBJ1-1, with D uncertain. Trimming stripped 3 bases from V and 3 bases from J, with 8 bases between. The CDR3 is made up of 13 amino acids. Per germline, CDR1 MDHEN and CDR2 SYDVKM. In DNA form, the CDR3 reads TGTGCCAGCAGTTTGAGGTACGACACTGAAGCTTTCTTT. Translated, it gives CASSLRYDTEAFF. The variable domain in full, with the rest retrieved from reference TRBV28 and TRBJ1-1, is DVKVTQSSRYLVKRTGEKVFLECVQDMDHENMFWYRQDPGLGLRLIYFSYDVKMKEKGDIPEGYSVSREKKERFSLILESASTNQTSMYLCASSLRYDTEAFFGQGTRLTVV.

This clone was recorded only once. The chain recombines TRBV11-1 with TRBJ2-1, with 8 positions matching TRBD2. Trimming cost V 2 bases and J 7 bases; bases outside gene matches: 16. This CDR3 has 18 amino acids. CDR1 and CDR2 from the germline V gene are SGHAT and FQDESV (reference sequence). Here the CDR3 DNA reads TGTGCCAGCAGCTTATACCTCGCGGCGGGAGGATGGTATAATGAGCAGTTCTTC. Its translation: CASSLYLAAGGWYNEQFF.

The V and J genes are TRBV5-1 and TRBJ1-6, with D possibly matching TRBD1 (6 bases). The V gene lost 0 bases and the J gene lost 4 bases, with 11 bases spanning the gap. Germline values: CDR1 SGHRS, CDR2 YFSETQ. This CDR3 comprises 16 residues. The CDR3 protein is CASSLAGTNYNSPLHF. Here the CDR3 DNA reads TGCGCCAGCAGCTTGGCCGGGACAAATTATAATTCACCCCTCCACTTT.

CDR3 coding DNA: TGTGCCAGCAGTTCCCCTCAGGGCGGGACAGGGGCCTCACCCCTCCACTTT. As protein: CASSSPQGGTGASPLHF. The chain employs TRBV27 and TRBJ1-6, with 10 nucleotides matching TRBD1. This CDR3 is built from 17 residues. With V trimmed by 4 bases and J by 10 bases, 13 bases remained unmatched. The germline V gene encodes CDR1 MNHEY and CDR2 SMNVEV (reference sequence).

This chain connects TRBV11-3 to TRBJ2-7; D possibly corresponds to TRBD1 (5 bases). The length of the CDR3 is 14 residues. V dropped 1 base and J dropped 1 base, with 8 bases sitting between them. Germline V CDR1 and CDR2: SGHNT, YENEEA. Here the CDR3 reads CASSLADTSYEQYF. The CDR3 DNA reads TGTGCCAGCAGCTTAGCGGACACTTCCTACGAGCAGTACTTC.

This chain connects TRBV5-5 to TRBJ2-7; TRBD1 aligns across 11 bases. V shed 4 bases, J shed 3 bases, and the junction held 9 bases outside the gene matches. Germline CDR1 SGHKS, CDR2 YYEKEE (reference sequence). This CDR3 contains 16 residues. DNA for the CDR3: TGTGCCAGCAGCCATGGCCGGGACAGGGGGTTCTACGAGCAGTACTTC. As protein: CASSHGRDRGFYEQYF.

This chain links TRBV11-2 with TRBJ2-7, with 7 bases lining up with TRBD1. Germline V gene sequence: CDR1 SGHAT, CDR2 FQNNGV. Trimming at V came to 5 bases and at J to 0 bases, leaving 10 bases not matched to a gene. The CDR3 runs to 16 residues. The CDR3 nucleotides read TGTGCCAGCAGCGCCTCAGGACAGGTGCCCTCCTACGAGCAGTACTTC. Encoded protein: CASSASGQVPSYEQYF.

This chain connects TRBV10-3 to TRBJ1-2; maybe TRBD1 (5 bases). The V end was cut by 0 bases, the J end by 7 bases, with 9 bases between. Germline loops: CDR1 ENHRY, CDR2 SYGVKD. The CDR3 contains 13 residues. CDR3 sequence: CAISESTVLGYTF. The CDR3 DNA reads TGTGCCATCAGTGAGTCGACAGTCCTTGGCTACACCTTC.

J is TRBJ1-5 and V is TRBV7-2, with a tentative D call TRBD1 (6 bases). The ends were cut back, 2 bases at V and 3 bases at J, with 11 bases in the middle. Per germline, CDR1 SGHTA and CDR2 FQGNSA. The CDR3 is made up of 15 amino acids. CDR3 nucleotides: TGTGCCAGCAGCTTATCCGGACAGAACAATCAGCCCCAGCATTTT. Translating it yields CASSLSGQNNQPQHF.

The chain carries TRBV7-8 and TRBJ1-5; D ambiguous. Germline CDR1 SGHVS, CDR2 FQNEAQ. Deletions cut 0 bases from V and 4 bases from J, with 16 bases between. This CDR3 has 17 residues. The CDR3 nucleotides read TGTGCCAGCAGCTTAGCGGCCGTACAGAAATTAAATCAGCCCCAGCATTTT. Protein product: CASSLAAVQKLNQPQHF.

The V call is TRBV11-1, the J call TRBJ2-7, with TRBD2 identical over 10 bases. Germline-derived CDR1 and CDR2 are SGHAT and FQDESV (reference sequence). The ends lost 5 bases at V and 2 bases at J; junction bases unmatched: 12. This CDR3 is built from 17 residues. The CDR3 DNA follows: TGTGCCAGCAGCCCGGGGATTAGCGGGAGGAACCCCTACGAGCAGTACTTC. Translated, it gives CASSPGISGRNPYEQYF.

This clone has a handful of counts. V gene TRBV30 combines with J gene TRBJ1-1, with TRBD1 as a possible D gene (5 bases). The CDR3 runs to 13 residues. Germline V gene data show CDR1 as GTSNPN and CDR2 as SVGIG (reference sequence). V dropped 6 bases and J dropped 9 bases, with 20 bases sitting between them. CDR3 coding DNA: TGTGCCTGCCGGGACTCCGGAATTTTTAAAGCTTTCTTT. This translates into CACRDSGIFKAFF.

The CDR3: CASSEGTHEWSYNEQFF. The CDR3 nucleotides read TGTGCCAGCAGTGAGGGGACTCATGAATGGAGTTACAATGAGCAGTTCTTC. The chain carries TRBV25-1 and TRBJ2-1; D perhaps matches TRBD2 (6 bases). V was shortened by 3 bases and J by 4 bases, with 19 bases between the two germline ends. There are 17 residues in the CDR3. Germline lookup yields CDR1 MGHDK and CDR2 SYGVNS.

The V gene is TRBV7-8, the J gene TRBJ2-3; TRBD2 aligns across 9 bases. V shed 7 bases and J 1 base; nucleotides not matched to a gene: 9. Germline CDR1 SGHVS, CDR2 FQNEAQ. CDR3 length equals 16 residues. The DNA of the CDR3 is TGTGCCAGCACCATAGCGGGAGCGGGGGGCACAGATACGCAGTATTTT. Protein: CASTIAGAGGTDTQYF.

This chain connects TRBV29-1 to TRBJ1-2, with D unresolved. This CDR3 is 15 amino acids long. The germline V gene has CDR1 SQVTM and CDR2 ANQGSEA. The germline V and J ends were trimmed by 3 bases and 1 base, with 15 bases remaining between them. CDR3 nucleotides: TGCAGCGTTGAGTCGCCACTTGAGATTAACTATGGCTACACCTTC. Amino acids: CSVESPLEINYGYTF.